The clone carrying this TCR beta chain was seen just once. Sequenced by immunoSEQ multiplex PCR; TCRdb stores in-frame clones only, minus some. The repertoire holds around 1.9 million clones, with just over 90% as singletons. This entry is derived from a study of shared clonotypes between healthy human individuals. Naive CD8 isolation took CD45RO-negative cells positively selected for CCR7 and excluded terminally differentiated effector memory CD45RA+ cells. Donors comprised healthy HIV-negative adults lacking recent acute infections or vaccinations. The CDR3 contains 11 residues. Trimming took 3 bases from V and 4 from J, leaving 7 bases between them. Germline-derived CDR1 and CDR2 are GTSNPN and SVGIG (reference sequence).

This TCR was recovered from a man aged 18 to 29 in good health. Some clones in this sample may be carry-over from other donors' samples. Sequencing used naive CD8+ T cells from PBMCs. The chain uses TRBV30 and TRBJ2-7, with TRBD2 as a possible D gene (5 bases). CDR3 amino acids: CAWSGIYEQYF. CDR3 nucleotides: TGTGCCTGGAGCGGGATTTACGAGCAGTACTTC.